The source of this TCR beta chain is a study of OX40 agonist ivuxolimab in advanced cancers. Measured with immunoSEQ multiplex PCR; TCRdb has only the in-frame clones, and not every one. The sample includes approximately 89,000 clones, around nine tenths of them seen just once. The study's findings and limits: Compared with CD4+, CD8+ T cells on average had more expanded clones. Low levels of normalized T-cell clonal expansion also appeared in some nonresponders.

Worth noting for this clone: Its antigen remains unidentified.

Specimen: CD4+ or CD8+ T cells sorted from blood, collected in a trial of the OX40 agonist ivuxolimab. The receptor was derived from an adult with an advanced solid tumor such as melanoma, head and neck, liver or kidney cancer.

In DNA, the CDR3 is TGTGCCAGCAGCTTAACGCTTTTCGGGACGAACACCGGGGAGCTGTTTTTT. It yields the protein CASSLTLFGTNTGELFF. The J gene is TRBJ2-2, the V gene TRBV7-3, with TRBD2 as a possible D gene (5 bases). The V gene's germline CDR1 is SGHTA and CDR2 FQGTGA. This CDR3 contains 17 residues. Trimming cost V 0 bases and J 0 bases, with 11 bases left between them.